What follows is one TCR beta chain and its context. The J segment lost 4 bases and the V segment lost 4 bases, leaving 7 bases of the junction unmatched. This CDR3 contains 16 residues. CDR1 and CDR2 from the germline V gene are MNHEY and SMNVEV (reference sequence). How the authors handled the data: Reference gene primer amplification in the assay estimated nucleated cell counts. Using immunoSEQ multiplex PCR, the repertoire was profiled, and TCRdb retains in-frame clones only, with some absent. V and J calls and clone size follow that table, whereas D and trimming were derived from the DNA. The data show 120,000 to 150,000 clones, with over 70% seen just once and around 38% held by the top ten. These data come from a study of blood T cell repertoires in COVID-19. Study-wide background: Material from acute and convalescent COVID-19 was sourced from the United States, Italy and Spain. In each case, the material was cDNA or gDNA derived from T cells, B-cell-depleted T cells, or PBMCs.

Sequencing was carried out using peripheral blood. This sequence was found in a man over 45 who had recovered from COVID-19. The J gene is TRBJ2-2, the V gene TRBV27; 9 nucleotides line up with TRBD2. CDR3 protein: CASSWSGGSVTGELFF. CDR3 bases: TGTGCCAGCAGTTGGAGCGGGGGGTCAGTCACCGGGGAGCTGTTTTTT.